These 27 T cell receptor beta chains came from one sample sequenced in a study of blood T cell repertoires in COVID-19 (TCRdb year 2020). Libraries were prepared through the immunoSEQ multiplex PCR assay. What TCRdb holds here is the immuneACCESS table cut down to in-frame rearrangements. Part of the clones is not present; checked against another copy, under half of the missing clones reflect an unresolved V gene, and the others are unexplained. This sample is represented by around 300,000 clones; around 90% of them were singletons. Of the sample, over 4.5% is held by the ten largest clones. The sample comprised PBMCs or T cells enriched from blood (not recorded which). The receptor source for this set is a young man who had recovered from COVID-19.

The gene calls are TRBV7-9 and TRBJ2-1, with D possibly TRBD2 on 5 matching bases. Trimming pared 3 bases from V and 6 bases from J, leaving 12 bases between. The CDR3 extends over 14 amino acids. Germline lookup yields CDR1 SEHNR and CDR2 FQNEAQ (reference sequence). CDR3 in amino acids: CASSFGTRSNEQFF. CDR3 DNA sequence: TGTGCCAGCAGCTTCGGTACTAGGAGCAATGAGCAGTTCTTC.

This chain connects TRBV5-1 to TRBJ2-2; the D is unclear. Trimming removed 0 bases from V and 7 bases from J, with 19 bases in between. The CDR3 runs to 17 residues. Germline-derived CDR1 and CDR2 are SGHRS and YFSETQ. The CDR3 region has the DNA TGCGCCAGCAGCTTGGCCTGGGCTAATGCCCCAGGCGGGGAGCTGTTTTTT. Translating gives CASSLAWANAPGGELFF. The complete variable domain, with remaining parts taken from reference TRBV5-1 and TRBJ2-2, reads KAGVTQTPRYLIKTRGQQVTLSCSPISGHRSVSWYQQTPGQGLQFLFEYFSETQRNKGNFPGRFSGRQFSNSRSEMNVSTLELGDSALYLCASSLAWANAPGGELFFGEGSRLTVL.

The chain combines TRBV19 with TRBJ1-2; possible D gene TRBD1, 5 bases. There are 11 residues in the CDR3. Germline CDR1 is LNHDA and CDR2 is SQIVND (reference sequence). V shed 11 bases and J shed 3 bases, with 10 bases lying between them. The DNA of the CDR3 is TGTGCCGGCAGGGATTACTATGGCTACACCTTC. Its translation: CAGRDYYGYTF. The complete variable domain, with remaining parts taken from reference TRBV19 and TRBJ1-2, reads DGGITQSPKYLFRKEGQNVTLSCEQNLNHDAMYWYRQDPGQGLRLIYYSQIVNDFQKGDIAEGYSVSREKKESFPLTVTSAQKNPTAFYLCAGRDYYGYTFGSGTRLTVV.

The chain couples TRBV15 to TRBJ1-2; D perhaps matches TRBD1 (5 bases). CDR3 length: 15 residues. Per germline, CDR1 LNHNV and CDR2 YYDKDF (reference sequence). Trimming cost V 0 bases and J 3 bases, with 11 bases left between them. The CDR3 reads CATSRDLARDYGYTF. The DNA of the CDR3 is TGTGCCACCAGCAGAGATCTGGCCAGGGACTATGGCTACACCTTC. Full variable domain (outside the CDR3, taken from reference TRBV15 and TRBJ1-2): DAMVIQNPRYQVTQFGKPVTLSCSQTLNHNVMYWYQQKSSQAPKLLFHYYDKDFNNEADTPDNFQSRRPNTSFCFLDIRSPGLGDTAMYLCATSRDLARDYGYTFGSGTRLTVV.

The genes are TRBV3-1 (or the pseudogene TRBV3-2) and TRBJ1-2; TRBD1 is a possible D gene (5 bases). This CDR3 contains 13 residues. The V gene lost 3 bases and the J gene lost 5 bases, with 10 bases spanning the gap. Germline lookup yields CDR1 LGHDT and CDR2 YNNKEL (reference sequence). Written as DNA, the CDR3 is TGTGCCAGCAGCCAGCAGGGATTATATGGCTACACCTTC. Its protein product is CASSQQGLYGYTF.

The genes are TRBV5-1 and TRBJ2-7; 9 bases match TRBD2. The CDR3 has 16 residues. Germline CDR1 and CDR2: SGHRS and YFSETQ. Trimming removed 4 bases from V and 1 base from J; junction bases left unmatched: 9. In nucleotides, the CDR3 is TGCGCCAGCAGCAGATCCGGGACTAGCCCGTCCTACGAGCAGTACTTC. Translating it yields CASSRSGTSPSYEQYF.

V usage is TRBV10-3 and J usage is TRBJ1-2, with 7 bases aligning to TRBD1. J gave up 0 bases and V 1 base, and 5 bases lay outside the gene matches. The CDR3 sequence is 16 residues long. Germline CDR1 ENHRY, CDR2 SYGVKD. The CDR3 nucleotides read TGTGCCATCAGTGAGTACAGGGGAGAGACTAACTATGGCTACACCTTC. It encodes CAISEYRGETNYGYTF.

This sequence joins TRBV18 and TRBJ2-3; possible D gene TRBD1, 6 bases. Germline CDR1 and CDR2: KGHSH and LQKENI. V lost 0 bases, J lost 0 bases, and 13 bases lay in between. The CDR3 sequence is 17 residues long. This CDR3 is CASSPPKRGMSTDTQYF. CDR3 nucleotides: TGTGCCAGCTCACCACCGAAAAGGGGGATGAGCACAGATACGCAGTATTTT.

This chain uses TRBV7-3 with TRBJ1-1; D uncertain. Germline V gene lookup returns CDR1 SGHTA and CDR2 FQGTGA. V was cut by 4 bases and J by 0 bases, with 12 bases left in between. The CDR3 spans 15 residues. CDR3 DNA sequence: TGTGCCAGCAGCTCCGGTGGAGGTATGAACACTGAAGCTTTCTTT. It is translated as CASSSGGGMNTEAFF.

The CDR3 region is CAWTSGGTDTQYF. DNA of the CDR3: TGTGCCTGGACTAGCGGGGGGACAGATACGCAGTATTTT. The rearrangement joins TRBV30 to TRBJ2-3; 11 bases are a match to TRBD2. V trimming: 4 bases; J trimming: 3 bases; junction bases outside the gene matches: 0. This CDR3 is built from 13 residues. Germline CDR1 GTSNPN, CDR2 SVGIG (reference sequence).

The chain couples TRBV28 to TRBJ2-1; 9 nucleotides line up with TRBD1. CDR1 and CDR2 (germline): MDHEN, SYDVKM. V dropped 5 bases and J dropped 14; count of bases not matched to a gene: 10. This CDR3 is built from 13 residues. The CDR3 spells CASSIRPGQGEFF. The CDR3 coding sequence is TGTGCCAGCAGTATTAGACCGGGACAGGGTGAGTTCTTC.

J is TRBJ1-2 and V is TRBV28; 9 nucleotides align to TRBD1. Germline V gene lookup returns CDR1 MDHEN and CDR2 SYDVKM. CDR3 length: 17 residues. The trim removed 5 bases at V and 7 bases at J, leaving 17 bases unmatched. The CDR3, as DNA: TGTGCCAGCAGTATTCCGCCGGGACAGGGCACAGTACGTGGCTACACCTTC. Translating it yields CASSIPPGQGTVRGYTF.

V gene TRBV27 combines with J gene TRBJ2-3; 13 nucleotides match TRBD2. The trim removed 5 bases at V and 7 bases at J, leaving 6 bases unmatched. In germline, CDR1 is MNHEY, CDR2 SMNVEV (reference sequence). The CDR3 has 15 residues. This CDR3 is CASSVLAGGPNTQYF. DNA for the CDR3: TGTGCCAGCAGTGTACTAGCGGGGGGGCCGAATACGCAGTATTTT.

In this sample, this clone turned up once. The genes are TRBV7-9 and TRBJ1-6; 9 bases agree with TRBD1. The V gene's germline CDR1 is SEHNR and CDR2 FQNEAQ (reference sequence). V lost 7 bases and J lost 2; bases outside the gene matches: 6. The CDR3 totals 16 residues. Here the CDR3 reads CASTGQGWTYNSPLHF. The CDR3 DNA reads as TGTGCCAGCACCGGACAGGGGTGGACCTATAATTCACCCCTCCACTTT.

The CDR3 reads CASSSEGGYEQYF. CDR3 nucleotides: TGTGCCAGCAGTTCAGAGGGGGGGTACGAGCAGTACTTC. The rearrangement uses TRBV12-3 or TRBV12-4 and TRBJ2-7; D is perhaps TRBD2 (7 bases). There are 13 residues in the CDR3. Trimming left V 4 bases short and J 4 bases short, with 11 bases between.

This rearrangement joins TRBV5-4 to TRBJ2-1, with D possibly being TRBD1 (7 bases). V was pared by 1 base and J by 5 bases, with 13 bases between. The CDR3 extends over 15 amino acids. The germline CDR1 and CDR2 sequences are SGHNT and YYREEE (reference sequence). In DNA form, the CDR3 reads TGTGCCAGCAGCTTGCGCGGGACAGTAAACAATGAGCAGTTCTTC. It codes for CASSLRGTVNNEQFF.

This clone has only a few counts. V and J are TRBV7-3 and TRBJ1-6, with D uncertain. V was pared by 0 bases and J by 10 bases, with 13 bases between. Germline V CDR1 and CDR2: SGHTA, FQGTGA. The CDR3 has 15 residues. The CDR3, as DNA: TGTGCCAGCAGCTTAACGTATTTTACAGACTCACCCCTCCACTTT. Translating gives CASSLTYFTDSPLHF.

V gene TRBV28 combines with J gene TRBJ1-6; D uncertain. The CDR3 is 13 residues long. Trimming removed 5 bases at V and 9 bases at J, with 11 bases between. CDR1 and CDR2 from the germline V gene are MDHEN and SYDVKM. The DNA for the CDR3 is TGTGCCAGCAGTCCCCCCCCCGTTTCACCCCTCCACTTT. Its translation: CASSPPPVSPLHF.

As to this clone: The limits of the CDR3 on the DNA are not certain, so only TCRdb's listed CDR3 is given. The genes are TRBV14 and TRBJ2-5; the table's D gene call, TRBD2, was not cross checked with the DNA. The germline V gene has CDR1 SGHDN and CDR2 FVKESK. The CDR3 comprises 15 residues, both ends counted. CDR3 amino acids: CASSQVAYFGETQYF.

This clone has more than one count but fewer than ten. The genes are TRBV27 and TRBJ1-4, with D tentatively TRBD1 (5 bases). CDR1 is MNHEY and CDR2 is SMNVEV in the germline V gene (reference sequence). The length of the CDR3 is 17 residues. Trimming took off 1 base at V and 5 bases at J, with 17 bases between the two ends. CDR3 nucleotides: TGTGCCAGCAGTTTATTCTCGGGGGGAGGCTTGAATGAAAAACTGTTTTTT. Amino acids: CASSLFSGGGLNEKLFF. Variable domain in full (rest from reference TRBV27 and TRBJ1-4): EAQVTQNPRYLITVTGKKLTVTCSQNMNHEYMSWYRQDPGLGLRQIYYSMNVEVTDKGDVPEGYKVSRKEKRNFPLILESPSPNQTSLYFCASSLFSGGGLNEKLFFGSGTQLSVL.

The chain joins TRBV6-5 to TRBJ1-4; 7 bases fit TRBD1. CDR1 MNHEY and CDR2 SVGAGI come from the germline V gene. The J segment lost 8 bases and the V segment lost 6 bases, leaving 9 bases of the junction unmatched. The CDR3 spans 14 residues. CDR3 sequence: CASSTGVSGEKLFF. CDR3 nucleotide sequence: TGTGCCAGCAGCACAGGGGTCTCAGGGGAAAAACTGTTTTTT.

The chain's CDR3 is CASSLTGGRVVDTQYF. CDR3 nucleotides: TGTGCCAGCTCTCTTACAGGGGGTCGGGTTGTGGATACGCAGTATTTT. This sequence joins TRBV7-9 and TRBJ2-3; 8 bases agree with TRBD1. Unmatched junction bases numbered 16, after V lost 8 bases and J lost 6 bases. Germline V gene lookup returns CDR1 SEHNR and CDR2 FQNEAQ (reference sequence). CDR3 length equals 16 residues.

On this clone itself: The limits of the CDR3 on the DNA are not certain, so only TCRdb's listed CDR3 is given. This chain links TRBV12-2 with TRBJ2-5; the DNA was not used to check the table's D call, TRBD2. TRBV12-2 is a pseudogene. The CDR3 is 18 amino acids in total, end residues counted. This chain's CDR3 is CASRPRSVGRGSQETQYF.

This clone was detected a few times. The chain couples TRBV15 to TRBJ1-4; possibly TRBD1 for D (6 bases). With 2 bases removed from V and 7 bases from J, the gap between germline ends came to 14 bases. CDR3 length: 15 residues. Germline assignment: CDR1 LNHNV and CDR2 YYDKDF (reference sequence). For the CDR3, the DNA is TGTGCCACCAGCAGATTACAGGGTAGTTCTGAAAAACTGTTTTTT. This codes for CATSRLQGSSEKLFF.

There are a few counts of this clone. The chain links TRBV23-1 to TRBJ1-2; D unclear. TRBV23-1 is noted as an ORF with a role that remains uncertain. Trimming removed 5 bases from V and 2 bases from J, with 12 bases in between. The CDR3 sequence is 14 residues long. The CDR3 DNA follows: TGCGCCAGCAGTTGGAGGGCCGAAAACTATGGCTACACCTTC. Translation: CASSWRAENYGYTF.

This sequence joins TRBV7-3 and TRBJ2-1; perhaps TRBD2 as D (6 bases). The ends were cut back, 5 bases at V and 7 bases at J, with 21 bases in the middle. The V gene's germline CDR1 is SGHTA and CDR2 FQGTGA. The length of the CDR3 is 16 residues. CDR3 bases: TGTGCCAGCAGCCAGACGGGACTGGCAGTGAAAAATGAGCAGTTCTTC. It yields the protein CASSQTGLAVKNEQFF.

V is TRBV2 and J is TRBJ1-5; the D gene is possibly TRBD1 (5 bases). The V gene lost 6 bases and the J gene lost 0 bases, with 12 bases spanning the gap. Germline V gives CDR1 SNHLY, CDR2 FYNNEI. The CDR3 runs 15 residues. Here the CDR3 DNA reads TGTGCCAGCAGAGAGAGACAGTCTAGCAATCAGCCCCAGCATTTT. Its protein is CASRERQSSNQPQHF.